The source of this T cell receptor beta chain is a study of blood T cell repertoires in COVID-19. The CDR3 loop spans 16 amino acids. Germline V gives CDR1 SGHDT, CDR2 YYEEEE. Losses at the gene ends were 0 bases for V and 6 bases for J; bases not matched to a gene: 7. The table came from immunoSEQ multiplex PCR; TCRdb's copy has only in-frame clones and leaves some out. This table has around 130,000 clones, 84% appearing once. The sequence was collected from a man in his sixties with acute or convalescent COVID-19. The J gene is TRBJ2-3, the V gene TRBV5-6; TRBD2 matches 10 bases. The material sequenced was peripheral blood. CDR3 loop: CASSLVASGRADTQYF. CDR3 DNA: TGTGCCAGCAGCTTGGTTGCAAGCGGGAGGGCCGATACGCAGTATTTT.